This TCR beta chain was identified during a study of beta chain features in type 1 diabetes. Study results and limitations: Patients with type 1 diabetes carried fewer insertions and had more deletions at their VDJ junctions. Here, the possible influence of HLA type (on TCRB rearrangement) remained unresolved.

Blood was collected once per donor into heparin, averaging roughly 0.12 L. Germline V gene sequence: CDR1 SGHTA, CDR2 FQGTGA. This CDR3 spans 15 amino acids. Trimming removed 5 bases at V and 2 bases at J, with 15 bases between. Sequenced material consisted of expressed TCRB transcripts (all of the isolated RNA was reverse transcribed). Method: immunoSEQ multiplex PCR; TCRdb's copy keeps in-frame clones and lacks some. The sample has around 280,000 clones, under 8.5% seen once; the top ten hold roughly 1%. This clone was counted a few times. Its antigen is still unknown. This sequence was found in a woman aged 18-35 years in good health. The V gene is TRBV7-3, the J gene TRBJ2-5; a possible D gene is TRBD1 (5 bases). Material: central memory CD4+ T cells from blood. For the CDR3, the DNA is TGTGCCAGCAGCGCGCAAGGACACACTCAAGAGACCCAGTACTTC. This codes for CASSAQGHTQETQYF.